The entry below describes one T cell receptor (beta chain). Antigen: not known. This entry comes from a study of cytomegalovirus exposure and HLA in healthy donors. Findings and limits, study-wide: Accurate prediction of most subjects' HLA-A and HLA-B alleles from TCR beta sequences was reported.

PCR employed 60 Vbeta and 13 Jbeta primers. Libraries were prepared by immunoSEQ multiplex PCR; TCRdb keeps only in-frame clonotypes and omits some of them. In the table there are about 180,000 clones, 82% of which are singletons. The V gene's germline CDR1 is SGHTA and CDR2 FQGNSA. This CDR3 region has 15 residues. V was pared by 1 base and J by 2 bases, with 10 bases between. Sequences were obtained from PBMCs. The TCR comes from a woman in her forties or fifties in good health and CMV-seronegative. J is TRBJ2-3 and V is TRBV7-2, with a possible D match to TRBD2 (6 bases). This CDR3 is CASSLGAGPTDTQYF. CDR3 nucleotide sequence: TGTGCCAGCAGCTTAGGGGCGGGACCCACAGATACGCAGTATTTT.